One and the same sample provided the 27 T cell receptor beta chains below, sequenced in a study of blood T cell repertoires in COVID-19. Method: immunoSEQ multiplex PCR; TCRdb's copy keeps in-frame clones and lacks some. This table holds 310,000 or so clones, roughly 85% found once. What was sequenced was PBMCs or T cells enriched from blood (not recorded which). The receptor source for this set is a woman aged 25 to 39 who had recovered from COVID-19.

This chain joins TRBV19 and TRBJ1-3, with unresolved D. CDR1 and CDR2 (germline): LNHDA, SQIVND (reference sequence). This CDR3 comprises 15 residues. Deletions cut 3 bases from V and 0 bases from J, with 9 bases between. The chain's CDR3 is CASSMSGLSGNTIYF. Here the CDR3 DNA reads TGTGCCAGTAGTATGAGCGGACTCTCTGGAAACACCATATATTTT.

This chain uses TRBV19 with TRBJ1-1; weak D call: TRBD1 (5 bases). The CDR3 length is 14 residues. With 4 bases removed from V and 2 bases from J, the gap between germline ends came to 11 bases. In germline, CDR1 is LNHDA, CDR2 SQIVND (reference sequence). CDR3 protein: CASSRGLLNTEAFF. The CDR3 coding sequence is TGTGCCAGTAGTAGGGGACTCCTCAACACTGAAGCTTTCTTT.

This clone was seen once. V usage is TRBV19 and J usage is TRBJ1-1, with 7 bases lining up with TRBD1. The CDR3 is 13 residues long. Germline V gene lookup returns CDR1 LNHDA and CDR2 SQIVND (reference sequence). V was pared by 8 bases and J by 2 bases, with 5 bases of the junction left unmatched. The CDR3 region has the DNA TGTGCCAGTGGGACAGAGCGAAACACTGAAGCTTTCTTT. Translating gives CASGTERNTEAFF.

This clone was seen once. The V gene is TRBV7-2, the J gene TRBJ1-6, with TRBD1 matching over 10 bases. Per germline, CDR1 SGHTA and CDR2 FQGNSA. The CDR3 consists of 15 residues. Trimming took 6 bases from V and 6 from J; bases not matched to a gene: 5. The CDR3 region has the DNA TGTGCCAGCAGTCCCGACAGGGGGCCTAATTCACCCCTCCACTTT. Translation gives CASSPDRGPNSPLHF.

The rearrangement uses TRBV7-3 and TRBJ2-3; no clear D. Germline V gene sequence: CDR1 SGHTA, CDR2 FQGTGA. Trimming removed 5 bases from V and 6 bases from J, with 9 bases in between. This CDR3 spans 12 amino acids. CDR3 in amino acids: CASSPQRDTQYF. CDR3 nucleotide sequence: TGTGCCAGCAGCCCTCAACGGGATACGCAGTATTTT.

The V gene is TRBV18, the J gene TRBJ2-1; D is perhaps TRBD2 (5 bases). V lost 2 bases, J lost 12 bases, and 8 bases lay in between. CDR3 length equals 11 residues. Germline V gives CDR1 KGHSH, CDR2 LQKENI. The CDR3 reads CASSPERVQFF. As DNA, the CDR3 is TGTGCCAGCTCACCAGAGAGGGTGCAGTTCTTC.

The chain links TRBV6-5 to TRBJ2-1, with 10 bases lining up with TRBD2. The CDR3 is made up of 15 amino acids. The V segment lost 8 bases and the J segment 4 bases; nucleotides outside the gene matches: 8. Germline CDR1 reads MNHEY; CDR2 reads SVGAGI. CDR3 DNA sequence: TGTGCCAGCGGCGCCCTAGCGGGGGCGTACAATGAGCAGTTCTTC. This translates into CASGALAGAYNEQFF.

This sequence joins TRBV3-1 (or the pseudogene TRBV3-2) and TRBJ1-2; 8 nucleotides agree with TRBD1. The length of the CDR3 is 13 residues. The junction had 3 bases not matched to a gene; V was cut back by 2 bases and J by 7 bases. Germline V gene lookup returns CDR1 LGHDT and CDR2 YNNKEL (reference sequence). The CDR3 here is CASSQYRGGGYTF. CDR3 sequence (DNA): TGTGCCAGCAGCCAATACAGGGGGGGTGGCTACACCTTC.

The chain recombines TRBV19 with TRBJ2-1, with TRBD1 as a possible D gene (5 bases). Trimming stripped 0 bases from V and 8 bases from J, with 5 bases between. From germline, CDR1 is LNHDA and CDR2 SQIVND (reference sequence). This CDR3 has 12 amino acids. The CDR3, as DNA: TGTGCCAGTAGTATAGAAGGGGATGAGCAGTTCTTC. Protein: CASSIEGDEQFF.

CDR3 bases: TGTGCCATCTCTCGCGCAGGGGGAACTGGAAACACCATATATTTT. Residues: CAISRAGGTGNTIYF. V and J are TRBV10-3 and TRBJ1-3; 7 bases agree with TRBD1. This CDR3 has 15 residues. CDR1 and CDR2 (germline): ENHRY, SYGVKD. J was trimmed by 2 bases and V by 8 bases; bases with no gene match: 9.

The chain joins TRBV30 to TRBJ1-5, with 7 nucleotides matching TRBD1. The trim removed 1 base at V and 5 bases at J, leaving 8 bases unmatched. This CDR3 spans 15 amino acids. Germline V CDR1 and CDR2: GTSNPN, SVGIG (reference sequence). As DNA, the CDR3 is TGTGCCTGGAGTGGGGACAGTGTTCCTTATCAGCCCCAGCATTTT. Translating it yields CAWSGDSVPYQPQHF.

This clone was seen a single time. The gene calls are TRBV30 and TRBJ2-5; 11 positions agree with TRBD2. Germline values: CDR1 GTSNPN, CDR2 SVGIG (reference sequence). The V and J ends lost 4 bases and 3 bases, in that order; junction bases with no gene match: 1. The CDR3 extends over 13 amino acids. The DNA for the CDR3 is TGTGCCTGGACACTAGCGGGGGAAGAGACCCAGTACTTC. This sequence encodes CAWTLAGEETQYF.

The rearrangement links TRBV5-1 to TRBJ1-1, with a tentative D call TRBD1 (5 bases). The germline V and J ends were trimmed by 2 bases and 1 base, with 15 bases remaining between them. This CDR3 region has 16 residues. CDR1 and CDR2 from the germline V gene are SGHRS and YFSETQ. DNA for the CDR3: TGCGCCAGCAGCTTCACTCAGGGTATGGGGAACACTGAAGCTTTCTTT. It codes for CASSFTQGMGNTEAFF.

The chain couples TRBV28 to TRBJ1-4; D is uncertain. Germline CDR1 reads MDHEN; CDR2 reads SYDVKM. Deletions cut 6 bases from V and 4 bases from J, with 12 bases between. CDR3 length: 14 residues. The CDR3 spells CASSVRALNEKLFF. CDR3 DNA: TGTGCCAGCAGCGTACGAGCTCTTAATGAAAAACTGTTTTTT.

This chain uses TRBV11-2 with TRBJ1-5, with D perhaps matching TRBD1 (6 bases). The CDR3 is 15 residues long. Trimming pared 1 base from V and 6 bases from J, leaving 13 bases between. The V gene's germline CDR1 is SGHAT and CDR2 FQNNGV. The CDR3: CASSLGAGAGQPQHF. In DNA form, the CDR3 reads TGTGCCAGCAGCTTAGGTGCAGGGGCGGGTCAGCCCCAGCATTTT. Supplemented by reference TRBV11-2 and TRBJ1-5, the full variable domain reads EAGVAQSPRYKIIEKRQSVAFWCNPISGHATLYWYQQILGQGPKLLIQFQNNGVVDDSQLPKDRFSAERLKGVDSTLKIQPAKLEDSAVYLCASSLGAGAGQPQHFGDGTRLSIL.

The chain is built from TRBV11-2 and TRBJ2-2, with 9 bases lining up with TRBD2. CDR3 size: 16 residues. Germline V lookup: CDR1 SGHAT, CDR2 FQNNGV. V shed 1 base, J shed 7 bases, and the junction held 7 bases outside the gene matches. CDR3 region: CASSLGPAGGGGELFF. The DNA for the CDR3 is TGTGCCAGCAGCTTAGGACCAGCGGGGGGCGGCGGGGAGCTGTTTTTT. Supplemented by reference TRBV11-2 and TRBJ2-2, the full variable domain reads EAGVAQSPRYKIIEKRQSVAFWCNPISGHATLYWYQQILGQGPKLLIQFQNNGVVDDSQLPKDRFSAERLKGVDSTLKIQPAKLEDSAVYLCASSLGPAGGGGELFFGEGSRLTVL.

V usage is TRBV11-2 and J usage is TRBJ2-1; 11 nucleotides match TRBD2. CDR3 size: 15 residues. Germline values: CDR1 SGHAT, CDR2 FQNNGV. Trimming removed 6 bases from V and 12 bases from J; junction bases left unmatched: 13. DNA of the CDR3: TGTGCCAGCAGTCCACAACTAGCGGGGGACCCGGCGCAGTTCTTC. It specifies CASSPQLAGDPAQFF.

This sequence joins TRBV3-1 (or the pseudogene TRBV3-2) and TRBJ1-2; perhaps TRBD1 as D (6 bases). Looked up from germline, CDR1 is LGHDT and CDR2 is YNNKEL (reference sequence). The CDR3 contains 16 residues. V shed 2 bases and J shed 3 bases, with 16 bases lying between them. In nucleotides, the CDR3 is TGTGCCAGCAGCCAAACAAACAGGGTCCTTGACTATGGCTACACCTTC. It translates to CASSQTNRVLDYGYTF.

CDR3 sequence (DNA): TGTGCCAGCCTCGGTCTGGAGGGGGCGGCGGGTACGCAGTATTTT. Amino acid sequence: CASLGLEGAAGTQYF. The chain is built from TRBV7-9 and TRBJ2-3; a weak D match, TRBD1 (7 bases). The V end lost 8 bases, the J end lost 8 bases, and 23 bases lay between the germline ends. The CDR3 is 15 residues long. CDR1 and CDR2 from the germline V gene are SEHNR and FQNEAQ (reference sequence).

The chain carries TRBV6-5 and TRBJ1-5, with 11 bases matching TRBD1. Trimming cost V 6 bases and J 4 bases; bases outside gene matches: 2. The CDR3 covers 14 residues. Germline V gives CDR1 MNHEY, CDR2 SVGAGI. The CDR3 bases are TGTGCCAGCAGCTGGGACAGGGGGAATCAGCCCCAGCATTTT. It translates to CASSWDRGNQPQHF.

The chain couples TRBV2 to TRBJ1-1; D may be TRBD1 (6 bases). Germline values: CDR1 SNHLY, CDR2 FYNNEI. V dropped 3 bases and J dropped 4 bases, with 12 bases sitting between them. This CDR3 has 14 amino acids. In nucleotides, the CDR3 is TGTGCCAGCAGTGACAGGGGTAGATTCACTGAAGCTTTCTTT. This encodes CASSDRGRFTEAFF.

The chain carries TRBV5-8 and TRBJ2-5, with TRBD1 matching over 9 bases. After removal of 0 bases from V and 5 bases from J, the junction contained 5 bases not matched to a gene. In germline, CDR1 is SGHTS, CDR2 YDEGEE. The CDR3 extends over 15 amino acids. The CDR3 region has the DNA TGTGCCAGCAGCTTGGGGGGACAGGGATGGGAGACCCAGTACTTC. It yields the protein CASSLGGQGWETQYF.

CDR3 sequence (DNA): TGTGCCAGCAGCTGGACGGGGATGGGGACCCAGTACTTC. Translation gives CASSWTGMGTQYF. J is TRBJ2-5 and V is TRBV13; possibly TRBD2 for D (5 bases). The CDR3 consists of 13 residues. With 4 bases removed from V and 7 bases from J, the gap between germline ends came to 13 bases. CDR1 PRHDT and CDR2 FYEKMQ come from the germline V gene (reference sequence).

The V gene is TRBV13, the J gene TRBJ1-1; 7 positions match TRBD1. The CDR3 spans 15 residues. CDR1 and CDR2 from the germline V gene are PRHDT and FYEKMQ (reference sequence). V gave up 5 bases and J gave up 0 bases; unmatched junction bases: 6. This CDR3 is CASSLRTGLNTEAFF. In DNA, the CDR3 is TGTGCCAGCAGCCTCCGGACAGGATTGAACACTGAAGCTTTCTTT.

J is TRBJ1-2 and V is TRBV5-5; the match to TRBD1 covers 7 bases. The CDR3 length is 15 residues. Germline V gives CDR1 SGHKS, CDR2 YYEKEE (reference sequence). J was trimmed by 5 bases and V by 2 bases; bases with no gene match: 9. The CDR3 protein is CASSFGDREEYGYTF. The CDR3 region has the DNA TGTGCCAGCAGCTTTGGTGACAGGGAGGAGTATGGCTACACCTTC.

The chain employs TRBV5-3 and TRBJ1-5, with 10 bases fitting TRBD1. TRBV5-3 is marked as an open reading frame, function uncertain. Losses at the gene ends were 4 bases for V and 4 bases for J; bases not matched to a gene: 17. The CDR3 runs 19 residues. The CDR3 loop reads CARSRPPKDDRGLNQPQHF. The CDR3 DNA is TGTGCCAGAAGCAGACCCCCAAAAGATGACAGGGGGCTTAATCAGCCCCAGCATTTT.

This clone was seen more than once but under ten times. The V and J genes are TRBV6-5 and TRBJ1-2; no clear D gene. V gave up 4 bases and J gave up 2 bases, with 8 bases separating them. The CDR3 is 13 amino acids. Germline V gives CDR1 MNHEY, CDR2 SVGAGI. CDR3 amino acids: CASSSRRNYGYTF. Here the CDR3 DNA reads TGTGCCAGCAGTTCTAGGAGAAACTATGGCTACACCTTC.